This entry lists 31 T cell receptor beta chains sequenced from one sample in a study of OX40 agonist ivuxolimab in advanced cancers. Method: immunoSEQ multiplex PCR; TCRdb's copy keeps in-frame clones and lacks some. This sample has fewer than 20,000 clones, with over 80% found just once. This material consisted of CD4+ or CD8+ T cells sorted from blood, taken in a trial of the OX40 agonist ivuxolimab. These receptors were obtained from an adult with an advanced solid tumor such as melanoma, head and neck, liver or kidney cancer.

The V gene is TRBV11-2, the J gene TRBJ1-1, with unresolved D. CDR3 length equals 14 residues. Germline V CDR1 and CDR2: SGHAT, FQNNGV. The V end lost 5 bases, the J end lost 0 bases, and 10 bases lay between the germline ends. The chain's CDR3 is CASSPVWMNTEAFF. Written as DNA, the CDR3 is TGTGCCAGCAGCCCGGTGTGGATGAACACTGAAGCTTTCTTT.

Comment on this clone: The sample holds other DNA sequences that translate to the same CDR3. V usage is TRBV4-1 and J usage is TRBJ2-1; 12 positions agree with TRBD2. From germline, CDR1 is MGHRA and CDR2 YSYEKL. V shed 0 bases, J shed 6 bases, and the junction held 3 bases outside the gene matches. The CDR3 extends over 16 amino acids. This CDR3 reads CASSQDRLAGVNEQFF. The CDR3 coding sequence is TGCGCCAGCAGCCAAGACCGACTAGCGGGAGTCAATGAGCAGTTCTTC.

The J gene is TRBJ2-2, the V gene TRBV28; the D is unclear. Germline CDR1 is MDHEN and CDR2 is SYDVKM. V gave up 5 bases and J gave up 0 bases, with 16 bases separating them. This CDR3 spans 17 amino acids. The CDR3 sequence is CASSTAWETSNTGELFF. The CDR3 DNA follows: TGTGCCAGCAGTACTGCATGGGAAACATCGAACACCGGGGAGCTGTTTTTT.

This chain uses TRBV5-4 with TRBJ2-1; maybe TRBD2 (6 bases). The CDR3 sequence is 15 residues long. From germline, CDR1 is SGHNT and CDR2 YYREEE (reference sequence). Trimming took 4 bases from V and 0 from J, leaving 11 bases between them. CDR3 nucleotides: TGTGCCAGCAGCGGCGGGACCGTCTCCTACAATGAGCAGTTCTTC. Its translation is CASSGGTVSYNEQFF.

The sample holds a few counts of this clone. This CDR3 is CASSDGDTGELFF. In DNA, the CDR3 is TGTGCCAGCAGTGACGGGGACACCGGGGAGCTGTTTTTT. The chain combines TRBV6-4 with TRBJ2-2; no definite D call. With 2 bases removed from V and 3 bases from J, the gap between germline ends came to 4 bases. The CDR3 consists of 13 residues. Germline-derived CDR1 and CDR2 are MRHNA and SNTAGT.

The chain is built from TRBV4-3 and TRBJ2-6; tentatively, D is TRBD1 (6 bases). Germline assignment: CDR1 LGHNA and CDR2 YSLEER. The CDR3 loop spans 16 amino acids. With 3 bases removed from V and 3 bases from J, the gap between germline ends came to 12 bases. The CDR3 bases are TGCGCCAGCAGCCAGGAACAGGGCCATGGGGCCAACGTCCTGACTTTC. Protein sequence: CASSQEQGHGANVLTF.

The V call is TRBV27, the J call TRBJ2-1, with D perhaps TRBD2 (5 bases). The germline gives CDR1 MNHEY, CDR2 SMNVEV (reference sequence). The CDR3 totals 14 residues. Trimming took 8 bases from V and 0 from J, leaving 11 bases between them. The CDR3 DNA is TGTGCCAGCGGGAGCGGCTCCTCCTACAATGAGCAGTTCTTC. Translation: CASGSGSSYNEQFF.

The chain couples TRBV7-3 to TRBJ2-7, with TRBD2 matching over 8 bases. The CDR3 spans 16 residues. V shed 1 base and J 3 bases; nucleotides not matched to a gene: 8. The germline gives CDR1 SGHTA, CDR2 FQGTGA. For the CDR3, the DNA is TGTGCCAGCAGCTTAAGCGGGAGCGGGAGTGGCTACGAGCAGTACTTC. Residues: CASSLSGSGSGYEQYF.

The genes are TRBV11-2 and TRBJ2-7; no clear D. The CDR3 has 13 amino acids. V lost 6 bases to trimming and J lost 7 bases, with 16 bases between them. Germline assignment: CDR1 SGHAT and CDR2 FQNNGV. This chain's CDR3 is CASRSSAHWEQYF. In DNA form, the CDR3 reads TGTGCCAGCAGATCCTCCGCGCATTGGGAGCAGTACTTC.

J is TRBJ2-5 and V is TRBV7-6; D not certain. In germline, CDR1 is SGHVS, CDR2 FNYEAQ. There are 14 residues in the CDR3. Trimming took 3 bases from V and 2 from J, leaving 10 bases between them. The CDR3 protein is CASSLLSYQETQYF. CDR3 bases: TGTGCCAGCAGCTTGTTGTCTTATCAAGAGACCCAGTACTTC.

This chain uses TRBV11-3 with TRBJ2-3; 11 bases are shared with TRBD2. Losses at the gene ends were 2 bases for V and 7 bases for J; bases not matched to a gene: 5. Germline V gives CDR1 SGHNT, CDR2 YENEEA. This CDR3 comprises 15 residues. The CDR3 protein is CASSLTSGSLNTQYF. The CDR3 DNA sequence: TGTGCCAGCAGCTTAACTAGCGGGAGCTTGAATACGCAGTATTTT.

The CDR3 loop is CASSLVGDSYEQYF. As DNA, the CDR3 is TGTGCCAGCAGCTTGGTAGGAGACTCCTACGAGCAGTACTTC. The chain links TRBV5-6 to TRBJ2-7; no reliable D call. The CDR3 loop spans 14 amino acids. CDR1 and CDR2 from the germline V gene are SGHDT and YYEEEE. V lost 0 bases to trimming and J lost 0 bases, with 7 bases between them.

J is TRBJ1-1 and V is TRBV30, with D hard to call. This CDR3 has 12 amino acids. V lost 7 bases and J 0 bases, leaving 9 bases between the germline ends. Germline-derived CDR1 and CDR2 are GTSNPN and SVGIG (reference sequence). CDR3 nucleotide sequence: TGTGCCTACCTAACAGTGAACACTGAAGCTTTCTTT. Amino acids: CAYLTVNTEAFF. Full variable domain (remainder filled in from reference TRBV30 and TRBJ1-1): SQTIHQWPATLVQPVGSPLSLECTVEGTSNPNLYWYRQAAGRGLQLLFYSVGIGQISSEVPQNLSASRPQDRQFILSSKKLLLSDSGFYLCAYLTVNTEAFFGQGTRLTVV.

V usage is TRBV13 and J usage is TRBJ1-3, with 10 positions matching TRBD1. The junction had 7 bases not matched to a gene; V was cut back by 4 bases and J by 4 bases. This CDR3 is 16 amino acids long. The germline CDR1 and CDR2 sequences are PRHDT and FYEKMQ (reference sequence). The DNA of the CDR3 is TGTGCCAGCAGCTCACCCGGGACAGGGGCAGGAAACACCATATATTTT. Translation: CASSSPGTGAGNTIYF.

V and J are TRBV7-2 and TRBJ2-7, with a possible D match to TRBD1 (6 bases). The CDR3 is 13 amino acids. Trimming removed 3 bases at V and 2 bases at J, with 8 bases between. Per germline, CDR1 SGHTA and CDR2 FQGNSA. The CDR3 is CASSFPGAYEQYF. The CDR3 DNA reads TGTGCCAGCAGCTTTCCAGGGGCCTACGAGCAGTACTTC.

Judged by abundance, this clone is medium-sized. Other DNA sequences in this sample translate to the same CDR3. Here the CDR3 DNA reads TGCGCCAGCAGCCAAGAAGGGTGGAATGAGCAGTTCTTC. Residues: CASSQEGWNEQFF. The chain combines TRBV4-3 with TRBJ2-1; no firm D call. The V end lost 0 bases, the J end lost 7 bases, and 7 bases lay between the germline ends. In germline, CDR1 is LGHNA, CDR2 YSLEER. The CDR3 runs to 13 residues.

The chain is built from TRBV19 and TRBJ2-3; 7 bases fit TRBD2. The ends lost 3 bases at V and 6 bases at J; junction bases unmatched: 12. CDR3 length equals 16 residues. CDR1 and CDR2 from the germline V gene are LNHDA and SQIVND (reference sequence). The CDR3 DNA reads TGTGCCAGTAGTATCAAAGACGGGAGGACCGGGGATACGCAGTATTTT. Protein sequence: CASSIKDGRTGDTQYF.

The chain combines TRBV7-2 with TRBJ2-7, with D perhaps matching TRBD1 (5 bases). Trimming took 7 bases from V and 6 from J, leaving 16 bases between them. Per the germline V gene, CDR1 is SGHTA and CDR2 is FQGNSA. This CDR3 comprises 13 residues. The CDR3 here is CASISSGSGEQYF. The CDR3 coding sequence is TGTGCCAGCATTTCCTCAGGGTCTGGCGAGCAGTACTTC. Full variable domain (outside the CDR3, taken from reference TRBV7-2 and TRBJ2-7): GAGVSQSPSNKVTEKGKDVELRCDPISGHTALYWYRQSLGQGLEFLIYFQGNSAPDKSGLPSDRFSAERTGGSVSTLTIQRTQQEDSAVYLCASISSGSGEQYFGPGTRLTVT.

The chain is built from TRBV10-3 and TRBJ2-2; D gene ambiguous. The length of the CDR3 is 14 residues. Trimming stripped 3 bases from V and 0 bases from J, with 5 bases between. Germline values: CDR1 ENHRY, CDR2 SYGVKD. CDR3 residues: CAISDPTNTGELFF. The CDR3 bases are TGTGCCATCAGTGACCCGACGAACACCGGGGAGCTGTTTTTT.

This clone has just one count. The chain couples TRBV11-1 to TRBJ2-1; unclear D gene. Germline loops: CDR1 SGHAT, CDR2 FQDESV (reference sequence). The CDR3 extends over 14 amino acids. V was trimmed by 0 bases and J by 4 bases, leaving 7 bases between them. The CDR3 DNA reads as TGTGCCAGCAGCTTAGCGGGAAGGTACAATGAGCAGTTCTTC. Translating it yields CASSLAGRYNEQFF.

The rearrangement uses TRBV5-4 and TRBJ2-7, with D maybe TRBD2 (6 bases). Germline V gene data show CDR1 as SGHNT and CDR2 as YYREEE (reference sequence). V was shortened by 5 bases and J by 0 bases, with 15 bases between the two germline ends. The CDR3 runs to 15 residues. CDR3 in amino acids: CASSKPGLRSYEQYF. The DNA for the CDR3 is TGTGCCAGCAGTAAGCCGGGACTTCGCTCCTACGAGCAGTACTTC.

This chain links TRBV11-3 with TRBJ2-5; possibly TRBD1 for D (5 bases). Germline CDR1 reads SGHNT; CDR2 reads YENEEA. CDR3 size: 15 residues. Trimming took 3 bases from V and 1 from J, leaving 12 bases between them. The CDR3 spells CASSFSDSPQETQYF. The CDR3 DNA reads TGTGCCAGCAGCTTCTCCGACAGTCCCCAAGAGACCCAGTACTTC.

The chain couples TRBV7-6 to TRBJ1-1; D remains ambiguous. The germline CDR1 and CDR2 sequences are SGHVS and FNYEAQ. There are 12 residues in the CDR3. Trimming stripped 4 bases from V and 2 bases from J, with 5 bases between. Here the CDR3 reads CASSSINTEAFF. The CDR3 region has the DNA TGTGCCAGCAGCTCGATCAACACTGAAGCTTTCTTT.

This clone appeared a few times. The chain links TRBV6-5 to TRBJ2-1; 9 nucleotides agree with TRBD2. V gave up 6 bases and J gave up 5 bases; unmatched junction bases: 5. Looked up from germline, CDR1 is MNHEY and CDR2 is SVGAGI. The length of the CDR3 is 14 residues. Here the CDR3 reads CASRGLARHNEQFF. The CDR3 nucleotides are TGTGCCAGCAGAGGACTAGCGCGCCACAATGAGCAGTTCTTC.

V gene TRBV19 combines with J gene TRBJ2-7; TRBD2 aligns across 11 bases. This CDR3 contains 15 residues. Looked up from germline, CDR1 is LNHDA and CDR2 is SQIVND (reference sequence). The V segment lost 10 bases and the J segment 3 bases; nucleotides outside the gene matches: 11. The CDR3 sequence: CATQTYGTSGYEQYF. The CDR3 nucleotides read TGTGCCACTCAAACTTACGGGACTAGCGGCTACGAGCAGTACTTC. Complete variable domain (other parts from reference TRBV19 and TRBJ2-7): DGGITQSPKYLFRKEGQNVTLSCEQNLNHDAMYWYRQDPGQGLRLIYYSQIVNDFQKGDIAEGYSVSREKKESFPLTVTSAQKNPTAFYLCATQTYGTSGYEQYFGPGTRLTVT.

The V and J genes are TRBV19 and TRBJ1-5, with D perhaps matching TRBD1 (5 bases). Trimming shortened V by 6 bases and J by 7 bases, and 19 bases separated the two germline ends. The V gene's germline CDR1 is LNHDA and CDR2 SQIVND (reference sequence). The CDR3 spans 15 residues. In DNA, the CDR3 is TGTGCCAGTAGAGAGGGGTGGCTGGGAGGACAGCCCCAGCATTTT. Its protein product is CASREGWLGGQPQHF.

The CDR3 reads CASSSTAGGVSGELFF. The CDR3 DNA is TGTGCCAGCAGCTCAACCGCGGGGGGAGTTTCCGGGGAGCTGTTTTTT. V is TRBV9 and J is TRBJ2-2, with 8 bases matching TRBD2. CDR1 SGDLS and CDR2 YYNGEE come from the germline V gene. CDR3 length: 16 residues. Germline trimming cut 4 bases from V and 6 bases from J; bases unmatched to any gene: 11.

CDR3 DNA: TGTGCCAGCAGCTTAGGCCCAGCGGGAGTCTACAATGAGCAGTTCTTC. It translates to CASSLGPAGVYNEQFF. V and J are TRBV7-2 and TRBJ2-1; the match to TRBD2 covers 8 bases. The germline V gene has CDR1 SGHTA and CDR2 FQGNSA. Germline trimming cut 1 base from V and 3 bases from J; bases unmatched to any gene: 5. The CDR3 length is 16 residues.

The V and J genes are TRBV9 and TRBJ2-1, with TRBD1 identical over 7 bases. The CDR3 is 14 amino acids. Germline assignment: CDR1 SGDLS and CDR2 YYNGEE. The V gene end was trimmed by 7 bases and the J gene end by 7 bases; junction bases not matched to a gene: 11. The CDR3, as DNA: TGTGCCAGCGGAACCGGGACAGCGTCAAATGAGCAGTTCTTC. It codes for CASGTGTASNEQFF.

Turning to this clone: A read error is possible here, since a much larger clone lies one base away. This rearrangement joins TRBV27 to TRBJ1-5; D is possibly TRBD1 (5 bases). CDR1 and CDR2 (germline): MNHEY, SMNVEV (reference sequence). V lost 3 bases and J lost 5, with 8 bases in between. The CDR3 totals 13 residues. The CDR3 DNA reads TGTGCCAGCAGTTTGTGGGGGGATCAGCCCCAGCATTTT. Its protein is CASSLWGDQPQHF.

In this sample, this clone turned up once. The rearrangement links TRBV9 to TRBJ2-3; D gene ambiguous. The V end lost 0 bases, the J end lost 4 bases, and 9 bases lay between the germline ends. The CDR3 sequence is 14 residues long. Germline CDR1 reads SGDLS; CDR2 reads YYNGEE. CDR3: CASSVDLEADTQYF. The CDR3 DNA follows: TGTGCCAGCAGCGTAGATCTAGAAGCAGATACGCAGTATTTT.